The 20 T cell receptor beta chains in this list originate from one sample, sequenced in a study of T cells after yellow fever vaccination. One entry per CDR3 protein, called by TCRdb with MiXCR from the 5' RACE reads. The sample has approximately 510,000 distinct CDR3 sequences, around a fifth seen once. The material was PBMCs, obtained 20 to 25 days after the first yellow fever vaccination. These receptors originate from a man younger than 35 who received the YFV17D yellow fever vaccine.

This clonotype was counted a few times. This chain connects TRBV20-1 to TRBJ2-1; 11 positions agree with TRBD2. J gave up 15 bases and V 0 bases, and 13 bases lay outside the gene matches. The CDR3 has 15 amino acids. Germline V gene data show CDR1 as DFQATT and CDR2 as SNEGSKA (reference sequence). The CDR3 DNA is TGCAGTGCTAGAGACCGCATAGCGGGGGGGAATCTGGGGTTCTTC. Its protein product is CSARDRIAGGNLGFF.

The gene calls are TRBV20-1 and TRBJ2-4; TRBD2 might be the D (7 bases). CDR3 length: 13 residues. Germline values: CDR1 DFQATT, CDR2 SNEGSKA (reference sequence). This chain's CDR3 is CGGAGAAKNIQYF. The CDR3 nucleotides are TGCGGGGGGGCAGGGGCGGCCAAAAACATTCAGTACTTC.

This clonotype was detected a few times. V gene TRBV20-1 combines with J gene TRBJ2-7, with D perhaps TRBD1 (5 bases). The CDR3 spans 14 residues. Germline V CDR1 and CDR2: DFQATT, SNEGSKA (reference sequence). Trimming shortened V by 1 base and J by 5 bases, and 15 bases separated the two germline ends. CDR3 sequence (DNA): TGCAGTGCTAGAGGGGCTGACAGTTTGCACGAGCAGTACTTC. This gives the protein CSARGADSLHEQYF.

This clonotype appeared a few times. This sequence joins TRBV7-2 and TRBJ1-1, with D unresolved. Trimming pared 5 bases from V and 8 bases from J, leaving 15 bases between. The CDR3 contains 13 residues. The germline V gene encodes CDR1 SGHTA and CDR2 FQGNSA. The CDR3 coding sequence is TGTGCCAGCAGCCCCCTTTGGTCAAGAGAAGCTTTCTTT. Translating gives CASSPLWSREAFF.

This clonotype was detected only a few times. The CDR3 reads CASSFTGTHGEQYF. CDR3 nucleotide sequence: TGTGCCAGCAGTTTCACGGGCACACACGGGGAGCAGTACTTC. V gene TRBV12-3 or TRBV12-4 combines with J gene TRBJ2-7; D call uncertain. The length of the CDR3 is 14 residues. Trimming took off 3 bases at V and 7 bases at J, with 16 bases between the two ends.

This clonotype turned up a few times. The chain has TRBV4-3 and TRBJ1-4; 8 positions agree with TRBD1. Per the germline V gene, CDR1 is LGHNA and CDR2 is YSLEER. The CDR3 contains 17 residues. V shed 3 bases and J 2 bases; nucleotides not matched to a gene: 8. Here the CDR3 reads CASSHLDRDRTNEKLFF. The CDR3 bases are TGCGCCAGCAGCCACCTGGACAGGGATCGTACTAATGAAAAACTGTTTTTT.

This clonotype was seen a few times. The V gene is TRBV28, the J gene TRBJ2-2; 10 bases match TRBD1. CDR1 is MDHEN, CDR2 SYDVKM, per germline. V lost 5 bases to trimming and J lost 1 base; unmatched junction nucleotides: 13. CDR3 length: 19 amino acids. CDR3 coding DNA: TGTGCCAGCAGTCCCGCGGGACAGGGGCGAATAGGGAACACCGGGGAGCTGTTTTTT. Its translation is CASSPAGQGRIGNTGELFF.

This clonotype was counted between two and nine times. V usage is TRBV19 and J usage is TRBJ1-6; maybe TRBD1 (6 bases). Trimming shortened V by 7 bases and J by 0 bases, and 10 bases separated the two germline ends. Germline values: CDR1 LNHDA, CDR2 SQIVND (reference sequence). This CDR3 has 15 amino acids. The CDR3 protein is CASTGGFSYNSPLHF. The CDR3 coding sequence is TGTGCCAGTACGGGGGGCTTCTCCTATAATTCACCCCTCCACTTT. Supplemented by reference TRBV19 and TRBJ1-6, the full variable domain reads DGGITQSPKYLFRKEGQNVTLSCEQNLNHDAMYWYRQDPGQGLRLIYYSQIVNDFQKGDIAEGYSVSREKKESFPLTVTSAQKNPTAFYLCASTGGFSYNSPLHFGNGTRLTVT.

The CDR3 reads CASSPLAGGPGEQFF. The CDR3 DNA sequence: TGTGCCAGCAGTCCCCTAGCGGGGGGGCCGGGTGAGCAGTTCTTC. The gene calls are TRBV6-1 and TRBJ2-1, with 12 bases identical to TRBD2. This CDR3 spans 15 amino acids. Germline V gene sequence: CDR1 MNHNS, CDR2 SASEGT. The trim removed 5 bases at V and 9 bases at J, leaving 8 bases unmatched.

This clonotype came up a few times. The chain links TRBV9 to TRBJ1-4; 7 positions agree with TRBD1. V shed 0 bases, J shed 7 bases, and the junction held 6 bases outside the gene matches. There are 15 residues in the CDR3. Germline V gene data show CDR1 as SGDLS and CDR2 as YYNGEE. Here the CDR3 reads CASSVAGGGGEKLFF. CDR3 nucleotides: TGTGCCAGCAGCGTAGCGGGAGGGGGCGGTGAAAAACTGTTTTTT.

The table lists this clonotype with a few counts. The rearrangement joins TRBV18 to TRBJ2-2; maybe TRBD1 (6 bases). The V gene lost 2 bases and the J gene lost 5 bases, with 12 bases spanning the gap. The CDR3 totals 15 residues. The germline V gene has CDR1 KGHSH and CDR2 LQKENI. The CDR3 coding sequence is TGTGCCAGCTCACCAAGCTCGCAGGGGACCGGGGAGCTGTTTTTT. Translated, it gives CASSPSSQGTGELFF.

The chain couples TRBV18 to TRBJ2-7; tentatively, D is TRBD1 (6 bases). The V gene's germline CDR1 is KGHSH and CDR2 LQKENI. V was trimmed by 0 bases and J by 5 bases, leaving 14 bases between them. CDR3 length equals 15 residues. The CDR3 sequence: CASSPPGHPNHEQYV. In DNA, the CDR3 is TGTGCCAGCTCACCACCGGGACACCCCAACCACGAGCAGTACGTC.

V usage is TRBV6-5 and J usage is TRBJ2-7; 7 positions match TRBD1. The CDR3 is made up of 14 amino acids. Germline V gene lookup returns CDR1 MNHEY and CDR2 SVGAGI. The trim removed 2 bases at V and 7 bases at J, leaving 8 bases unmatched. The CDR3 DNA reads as TGTGCCAGCAGTTACACGGACAGGCCAACGGAGCAGTACTTC. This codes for CASSYTDRPTEQYF.

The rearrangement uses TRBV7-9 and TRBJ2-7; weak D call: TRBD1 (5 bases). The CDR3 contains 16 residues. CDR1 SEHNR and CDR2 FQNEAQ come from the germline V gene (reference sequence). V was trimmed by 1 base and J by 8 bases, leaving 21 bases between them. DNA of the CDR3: TGTGCCAGCAGCTTAGAGGGGAATTGGGGCCCGCGCAAGCAGTACTTC. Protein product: CASSLEGNWGPRKQYF. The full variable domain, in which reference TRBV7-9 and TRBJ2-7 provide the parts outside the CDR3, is DTGVSQNPRHKITKRGQNVTFRCDPISEHNRLYWYRQTLGQGPEFLTYFQNEAQLEKSRLLSDRFSAERPKGSFSTLEIQRTEQGDSAMYLCASSLEGNWGPRKQYFGPGTRLTVT.

The DNA for the CDR3 is TGTGCCAGTAAGGGGCAGGGTCCCTACAATGAGCAGTTCTTC. Its protein is CASKGQGPYNEQFF. V gene TRBV19 combines with J gene TRBJ2-1, with D maybe TRBD1 (5 bases). Per the germline V gene, CDR1 is LNHDA and CDR2 is SQIVND (reference sequence). The CDR3 is made up of 14 amino acids. Deletions cut 7 bases from V and 2 bases from J, with 12 bases between.

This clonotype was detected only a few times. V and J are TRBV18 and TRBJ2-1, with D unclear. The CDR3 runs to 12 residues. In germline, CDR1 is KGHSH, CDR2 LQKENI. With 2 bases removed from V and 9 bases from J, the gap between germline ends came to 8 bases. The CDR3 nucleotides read TGTGCCAGCTCACCAGGGCTCTCTGAGCAGTTCTTC. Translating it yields CASSPGLSEQFF.

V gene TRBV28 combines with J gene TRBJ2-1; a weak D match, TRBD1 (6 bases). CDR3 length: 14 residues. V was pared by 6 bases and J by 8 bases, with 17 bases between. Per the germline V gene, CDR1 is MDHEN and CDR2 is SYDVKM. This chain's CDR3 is CASSPDRTEDEQFF. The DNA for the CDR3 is TGTGCCAGCAGCCCCGACAGGACGGAGGATGAGCAGTTCTTC.

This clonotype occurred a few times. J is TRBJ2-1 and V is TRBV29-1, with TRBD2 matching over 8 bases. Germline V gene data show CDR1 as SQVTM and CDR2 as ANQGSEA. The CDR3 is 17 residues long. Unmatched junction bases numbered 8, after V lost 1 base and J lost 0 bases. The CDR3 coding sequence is TGCAGCGTTGAAGGGCTAGCGGGCTCTAGCTCCTACAATGAGCAGTTCTTC. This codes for CSVEGLAGSSSYNEQFF.

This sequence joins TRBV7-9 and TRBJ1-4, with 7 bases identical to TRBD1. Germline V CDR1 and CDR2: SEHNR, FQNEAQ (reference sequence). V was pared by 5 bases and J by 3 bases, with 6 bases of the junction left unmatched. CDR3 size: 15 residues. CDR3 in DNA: TGTGCCAGCAGCGATACAGGGGAATCTAATGAAAAACTGTTTTTT. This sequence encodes CASSDTGESNEKLFF. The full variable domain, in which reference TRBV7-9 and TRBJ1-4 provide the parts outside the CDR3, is DTGVSQNPRHKITKRGQNVTFRCDPISEHNRLYWYRQTLGQGPEFLTYFQNEAQLEKSRLLSDRFSAERPKGSFSTLEIQRTEQGDSAMYLCASSDTGESNEKLFFGSGTQLSVL.

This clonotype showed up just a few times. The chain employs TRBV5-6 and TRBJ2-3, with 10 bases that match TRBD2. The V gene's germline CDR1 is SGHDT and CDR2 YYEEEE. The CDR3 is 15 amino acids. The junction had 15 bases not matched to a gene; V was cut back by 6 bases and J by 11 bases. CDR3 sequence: CASTRIAGGAGGQYF. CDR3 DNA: TGTGCCAGCACCCGGATAGCGGGGGGCGCGGGCGGGCAGTATTTT. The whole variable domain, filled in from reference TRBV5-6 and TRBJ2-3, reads DAGVTQSPTHLIKTRGQQVTLRCSPKSGHDTVSWYQQALGQGPQFIFQYYEEEERQRGNFPDRFSGHQFPNYSSELNVNALLLGDSALYLCASTRIAGGAGGQYFGPGTRLTVL.